One and the same sample provided the 32 T cell receptor beta chains below, sequenced in a study of PD-1 blockade in mismatch repair-deficient tumors. TCRdb keeps only in-frame clones here, not all; method: immunoSEQ multiplex PCR. The table includes around 130,000 clones, almost 90% detected once. The source was peripheral blood, collected 70 to 72 weeks after starting pembrolizumab. The receptors shown here come from an adult with mismatch repair-deficient cancer.

The genes are TRBV25-1 and TRBJ2-1; 9 bases match TRBD2. From germline, CDR1 is MGHDK and CDR2 SYGVNS. After removal of 3 bases from V and 0 bases from J, the junction contained 9 bases not matched to a gene. There are 18 residues in the CDR3. The CDR3 region has the DNA TGTGCCAGCAGTGAGGGGAGGTTTAGCGGGAGCTCCTACAATGAGCAGTTCTTC. Its translation is CASSEGRFSGSSYNEQFF.

The chain combines TRBV14 with TRBJ1-2; D might be TRBD1 (6 bases). CDR1 and CDR2 from the germline V gene are SGHDN and FVKESK. This CDR3 has 14 residues. Trimming shortened V by 4 bases and J by 4 bases, and 13 bases separated the two germline ends. CDR3 in amino acids: CASSPPGVSYGYTF. The CDR3 DNA follows: TGTGCCAGCAGCCCACCAGGGGTTTCCTATGGCTACACCTTC.

CDR3 DNA sequence: TGTGCCAGCAGCCGAGACAGGGCAGAGACCCAGTACTTC. Its translation: CASSRDRAETQYF. This sequence joins TRBV27 and TRBJ2-5, with TRBD1 matching 7 bases. Germline trimming cut 6 bases from V and 4 bases from J; bases unmatched to any gene: 5. The CDR3 has 13 amino acids. From germline, CDR1 is MNHEY and CDR2 SMNVEV (reference sequence).

The chain has TRBV9 and TRBJ2-2, with a tentative D call TRBD2 (7 bases). There are 19 residues in the CDR3. Germline assignment: CDR1 SGDLS and CDR2 YYNGEE. Deletions cut 2 bases from V and 1 base from J, with 21 bases between. The CDR3 loop is CASSVSRGIAGRNTGELFF. The CDR3 bases are TGTGCCAGCAGCGTCAGTAGGGGGATAGCGGGCCGGAACACCGGGGAGCTGTTTTTT. The full variable domain, rest sourced from reference TRBV9 and TRBJ2-2, is DSGVTQTPKHLITATGQRVTLRCSPRSGDLSVYWYQQSLDQGLQFLIQYYNGEERAKGNILERFSAQQFPDLHSELNLSSLELGDSALYFCASSVSRGIAGRNTGELFFGEGSRLTVL.

The J gene is TRBJ1-5, the V gene TRBV4-1, with D tentatively TRBD1 (5 bases). Germline-derived CDR1 and CDR2 are MGHRA and YSYEKL. CDR3 size: 14 residues. V was pared by 4 bases and J by 3 bases, with 10 bases between. CDR3 nucleotide sequence: TGCGCCAGCAGCCGGGAAGGGACCAATCAGCCCCAGCATTTT. Translation gives CASSREGTNQPQHF.

This chain joins TRBV7-8 and TRBJ1-3; TRBD1 might be the D (6 bases). This CDR3 is 18 amino acids long. V was shortened by 1 base and J by 8 bases, with 24 bases between the two germline ends. Germline values: CDR1 SGHVS, CDR2 FQNEAQ. CDR3 bases: TGTGCCAGCAGCTTAGTGGACAGCCACTTACCGAATGGGGACACCATATATTTT. The encoded protein is CASSLVDSHLPNGDTIYF.

The chain joins TRBV27 to TRBJ1-1; 8 bases are a match to TRBD1. Germline assignment: CDR1 MNHEY and CDR2 SMNVEV (reference sequence). This CDR3 region has 16 residues. V lost 5 bases to trimming and J lost 3 bases; unmatched junction nucleotides: 11. The CDR3: CASSAHRGGKDTEAFF. Written as DNA, the CDR3 is TGTGCCAGCAGTGCGCACAGGGGGGGTAAGGACACTGAAGCTTTCTTT.

The CDR3 loop reads CASSPGVSSGNNEQFF. The CDR3 DNA sequence: TGTGCCAGCAGCCCTGGGGTATCTAGCGGGAATAATGAGCAGTTCTTC. The chain couples TRBV7-9 to TRBJ2-1, with 9 positions matching TRBD2. Germline CDR1 SEHNR, CDR2 FQNEAQ (reference sequence). The CDR3 has 16 amino acids. J gave up 7 bases and V 5 bases, and 12 bases lay outside the gene matches.

The V and J genes are TRBV2 and TRBJ2-7, with D uncertain. V was shortened by 4 bases and J by 7 bases, with 5 bases between the two germline ends. The CDR3 runs to 10 residues. CDR1 and CDR2 from the germline V gene are SNHLY and FYNNEI. In DNA form, the CDR3 reads TGTGCCAGCAGTGCGAAAGAGCAGTACTTC. It codes for CASSAKEQYF.

The V and J genes are TRBV7-8 and TRBJ1-4, with D perhaps matching TRBD1 (5 bases). V lost 5 bases, J lost 4 bases, and 14 bases lay in between. The CDR3 runs to 15 residues. Germline V lookup: CDR1 SGHVS, CDR2 FQNEAQ. In DNA, the CDR3 is TGTGCCAGCAGCCTGAGGGACGGAATTAATGAAAAACTGTTTTTT. This encodes CASSLRDGINEKLFF. The entire variable domain, with the rest obtained from reference TRBV7-8 and TRBJ1-4, is as follows: GAGVSQSPRYKVAKRGQDVALRCDPISGHVSLFWYQQALGQGPEFLTYFQNEAQLDKSGLPSDRFFAERPEGSVSTLKIQRTQQEDSAVYLCASSLRDGINEKLFFGSGTQLSVL.

The chain joins TRBV11-1 to TRBJ2-7; a weak D match, TRBD2 (7 bases). Trimming left V 5 bases short and J 5 bases short, with 16 bases between. From germline, CDR1 is SGHAT and CDR2 FQDESV (reference sequence). This CDR3 comprises 14 residues. This chain's CDR3 is CASSQKGEGHEQYF. The CDR3 region has the DNA TGTGCCAGCAGCCAAAAGGGGGAGGGCCACGAGCAGTACTTC.

The gene calls are TRBV2 and TRBJ1-5; D is uncertain. V was trimmed by 3 bases and J by 5 bases, leaving 14 bases between them. There are 15 residues in the CDR3. Germline lookup yields CDR1 SNHLY and CDR2 FYNNEI. CDR3 nucleotide sequence: TGTGCCAGCAGTGAGCTCCCGGGAGTTGATCAGCCCCAGCATTTT. Its translation is CASSELPGVDQPQHF.

J is TRBJ1-5 and V is TRBV4-1; D is uncertain. The CDR3 length is 14 residues. Trimming stripped 2 bases from V and 4 bases from J, with 9 bases between. CDR1 and CDR2 from the germline V gene are MGHRA and YSYEKL. The CDR3 sequence is CASSQYRDNQPQHF. CDR3 in DNA: TGCGCCAGCAGCCAATACCGGGATAATCAGCCCCAGCATTTT.

The gene calls are TRBV9 and TRBJ2-7; either TRBD1 or TRBD2 may fit D (5 bases each). Germline V gene lookup returns CDR1 SGDLS and CDR2 YYNGEE. The CDR3 covers 15 residues. V lost 4 bases and J 0 bases, leaving 14 bases between the germline ends. In nucleotides, the CDR3 is TGTGCCAGCAGCCCCGGGGCTAGTGTCTCCTACGAGCAGTACTTC. Translated, it gives CASSPGASVSYEQYF.

DNA of the CDR3: TGCGCCAGCAACCAGGGCCAGGATAATGAAAAACTGTTTTTT. As protein: CASNQGQDNEKLFF. The chain combines TRBV5-1 with TRBJ1-4; a possible D gene is TRBD1 (5 bases). Trimming removed 6 bases from V and 4 bases from J, with 13 bases in between. Germline V CDR1 and CDR2: SGHRS, YFSETQ. The CDR3 loop spans 14 amino acids.

The chain recombines TRBV9 with TRBJ2-2, with TRBD1 matching 7 bases. In germline, CDR1 is SGDLS, CDR2 YYNGEE. The CDR3 runs to 16 residues. With V trimmed by 4 bases and J by 2 bases, 8 bases remained unmatched. CDR3 amino acids: CASSPSDRVNTGELFF. DNA for the CDR3: TGTGCCAGCAGCCCCTCCGACAGGGTAAACACCGGGGAGCTGTTTTTT. Complete variable domain (other parts from reference TRBV9 and TRBJ2-2): DSGVTQTPKHLITATGQRVTLRCSPRSGDLSVYWYQQSLDQGLQFLIQYYNGEERAKGNILERFSAQQFPDLHSELNLSSLELGDSALYFCASSPSDRVNTGELFFGEGSRLTVL.

This clone was found a few times. This chain joins TRBV4-1 and TRBJ1-2, with D possibly being TRBD1 (6 bases). V lost 3 bases to trimming and J lost 4 bases, with 15 bases between them. Germline values: CDR1 MGHRA, CDR2 YSYEKL. This CDR3 is built from 15 residues. CDR3 DNA sequence: TGCGCCAGCAGCCATTCGACAGGAATAGGCTATGGCTACACCTTC. Translation: CASSHSTGIGYGYTF.

This clone came up once. In DNA, the CDR3 is TGTGCCAGCTCACAAACAGGGCCGAACACCAATCAGCCCCAGCATTTT. Its translation is CASSQTGPNTNQPQHF. This chain links TRBV18 with TRBJ1-5, with a weak D call TRBD1 (6 bases). The CDR3 is 16 residues long. The V and J ends lost 4 bases and 3 bases respectively, with 16 bases between them. Germline CDR1 reads KGHSH; CDR2 reads LQKENI.

The rearrangement joins TRBV5-1 to TRBJ2-3; the match to TRBD2 covers 11 bases. Trimming took 4 bases from V and 7 from J; bases not matched to a gene: 11. The CDR3 has 16 amino acids. Germline CDR1 SGHRS, CDR2 YFSETQ. The CDR3 coding sequence is TGCGCCAGCAGCCTGCCACTAGCGGGAGACCCATATACGCAGTATTTT. It is translated as CASSLPLAGDPYTQYF.

For the CDR3, the DNA is TGTGCCAGCAGCTTAGTGCTAGCGGGAAGAGATACGCAGTATTTT. It specifies CASSLVLAGRDTQYF. V is TRBV7-9 and J is TRBJ2-3; 9 bases map to TRBD2. CDR3 length: 15 residues. The V gene's germline CDR1 is SEHNR and CDR2 FQNEAQ (reference sequence). Unmatched junction bases numbered 4, after V lost 1 base and J lost 5 bases.

The chain is built from TRBV25-1 and TRBJ2-5; TRBD2 matches at 7 bases. The CDR3 has 16 residues. The germline gives CDR1 MGHDK, CDR2 SYGVNS. Unmatched junction bases numbered 11, after V lost 2 bases and J lost 5 bases. The CDR3 is CASSELGGRAEETQYF. The DNA for the CDR3 is TGTGCCAGCAGTGAACTGGGGGGGAGGGCCGAGGAGACCCAGTACTTC. Based on the CDR3 plus reference TRBV25-1 and TRBJ2-5, the full variable domain is EADIYQTPRYLVIGTGKKITLECSQTMGHDKMYWYQQDPGMELHLIHYSYGVNSTEKGDLSSESTVSRIRTEHFPLTLESARPSHTSQYLCASSELGGRAEETQYFGPGTRLLVL.

V gene TRBV28 combines with J gene TRBJ2-7; perhaps TRBD1 as D (6 bases). Trimming removed 3 bases at V and 5 bases at J, with 14 bases between. Germline V gene lookup returns CDR1 MDHEN and CDR2 SYDVKM. This CDR3 contains 14 residues. The chain's CDR3 is CASSFDRPRDEQYF. Here the CDR3 DNA reads TGTGCCAGCAGTTTTGACAGGCCAAGGGACGAGCAGTACTTC.

This clone was seen just once. This chain uses TRBV4-1 with TRBJ2-3; D uncertain. The CDR3 is made up of 16 amino acids. Trimming cost V 0 bases and J 5 bases, with 15 bases left between them. CDR1 is MGHRA, CDR2 YSYEKL, per germline. CDR3 protein: CASSQDLSTDGDTQYF. In DNA, the CDR3 is TGCGCCAGCAGCCAAGATCTGAGCACCGACGGAGATACGCAGTATTTT.

V gene TRBV18 combines with J gene TRBJ2-3; D might be TRBD2 (5 bases). The germline V and J ends were trimmed by 4 bases and 2 bases, with 16 bases remaining between them. The CDR3 consists of 16 residues. Germline V gene lookup returns CDR1 KGHSH and CDR2 LQKENI. The CDR3 DNA follows: TGTGCCAGCTCACTCTACCCCGCGACTAACACAGATACGCAGTATTTT. Translation: CASSLYPATNTDTQYF.

The rearrangement links TRBV6-5 to TRBJ1-1; perhaps TRBD1 as D (6 bases). The germline V gene has CDR1 MNHEY and CDR2 SVGAGI. The V gene lost 6 bases and the J gene lost 3 bases, with 11 bases spanning the gap. The CDR3 has 13 amino acids. The CDR3 reads CASRTGSYTEAFF. The CDR3 nucleotides are TGTGCCAGCAGAACAGGGTCTTACACTGAAGCTTTCTTT.

The rearrangement uses TRBV13 and TRBJ2-6, with D hard to call. The CDR3 covers 14 residues. The germline CDR1 and CDR2 sequences are PRHDT and FYEKMQ (reference sequence). The germline V and J ends were trimmed by 3 bases and 1 base, with 4 bases remaining between them. CDR3 in amino acids: CASSLESGANVLTF. CDR3 DNA: TGTGCCAGCAGCTTGGAGTCTGGGGCCAACGTCCTGACTTTC.

CDR3 protein: CASSPPTGGAYEQYF. CDR3 bases: TGTGCCAGCTCACCCCCGACAGGGGGCGCGTACGAGCAGTACTTC. The chain employs TRBV18 and TRBJ2-7; 10 nucleotides agree with TRBD1. Germline CDR1 KGHSH, CDR2 LQKENI. The CDR3 covers 15 residues. V was clipped by 3 bases and J by 4 bases; unmatched bases: 6.

The J gene is TRBJ2-7, the V gene TRBV11-3, with TRBD1 as a possible D gene (6 bases). Trimming took off 1 base at V and 7 bases at J, with 14 bases between the two ends. Germline CDR1 reads SGHNT; CDR2 reads YENEEA. There are 14 residues in the CDR3. CDR3: CASSLGLGAGEQYF. CDR3 in DNA: TGTGCCAGCAGCTTAGGTTTGGGGGCTGGGGAGCAGTACTTC.

This clone is a singleton in its sample. The rearrangement links TRBV4-3 to TRBJ2-5, with D unresolved. Germline V gene sequence: CDR1 LGHNA, CDR2 YSLEER. V was shortened by 0 bases and J by 4 bases, with 15 bases between the two germline ends. The CDR3 length is 16 residues. The CDR3 loop reads CASSQDRALGVETQYF. The CDR3, as DNA: TGCGCCAGCAGCCAAGATAGGGCGCTTGGGGTAGAGACCCAGTACTTC.

This clone was seen a single time. The rearrangement uses TRBV6-5 and TRBJ1-5; TRBD1 agrees at 9 bases. The V and J ends lost 4 bases and 1 base, in that order; junction bases with no gene match: 2. CDR1 and CDR2 (germline): MNHEY, SVGAGI. The CDR3 runs 15 residues. CDR3 sequence reads: CASSSGQGSNQPQHF. CDR3 DNA: TGTGCCAGCAGTTCGGGACAGGGAAGCAATCAGCCCCAGCATTTT.

The chain recombines TRBV9 with TRBJ2-1; possible D gene TRBD2, 5 bases. The germline V and J ends were trimmed by 3 bases and 0 bases, with 10 bases remaining between them. The length of the CDR3 is 15 residues. CDR1 and CDR2 from the germline V gene are SGDLS and YYNGEE. The CDR3, as DNA: TGTGCCAGCAGCGCGCGGGTAAGCTCCTACAATGAGCAGTTCTTC. This codes for CASSARVSSYNEQFF. Supplemented by reference TRBV9 and TRBJ2-1, the full variable domain reads DSGVTQTPKHLITATGQRVTLRCSPRSGDLSVYWYQQSLDQGLQFLIQYYNGEERAKGNILERFSAQQFPDLHSELNLSSLELGDSALYFCASSARVSSYNEQFFGPGTRLTVL.

The genes are TRBV2 and TRBJ2-1, with unresolved D. The CDR3 contains 13 residues. Germline CDR1 is SNHLY and CDR2 is FYNNEI. V shed 6 bases and J shed 2 bases, with 8 bases lying between them. This CDR3 reads CASRWGPYNEQFF. CDR3 in DNA: TGTGCCAGCAGGTGGGGTCCCTACAATGAGCAGTTCTTC. Complete variable domain (other parts from reference TRBV2 and TRBJ2-1): EPEVTQTPSHQVTQMGQEVILRCVPISNHLYFYWYRQILGQKVEFLVSFYNNEISEKSEIFDDQFSVERPDGSNFTLKIRSTKLEDSAMYFCASRWGPYNEQFFGPGTRLTVL.